The 12 T cell receptor beta chains below come from one sample, sequenced in a study of T cell responses to AZD1222 COVID-19 vaccine. Profiling relied on immunoSEQ multiplex PCR, and the TCRdb table lists in-frame clones only, not all of them. The sample shows roughly 150,000 clones, about nine tenths of them seen only once. This specimen consisted of peripheral blood, obtained on day 0 of AZD1222 vaccination. The origin of the receptors is an adult in good health.

The rearrangement joins TRBV5-8 to TRBJ1-2; 8 bases align to TRBD1. Germline lookup yields CDR1 SGHTS and CDR2 YDEGEE. The CDR3 is made up of 13 amino acids. The ends lost 4 bases at V and 8 bases at J; junction bases unmatched: 7. CDR3 DNA sequence: TGTGCCAGCAGCCTGGACAGGGTGGGCGGCTACACCTTC. Protein: CASSLDRVGGYTF.

The chain employs TRBV29-1 and TRBJ1-2, with 11 bases fitting TRBD1. Germline V lookup: CDR1 SQVTM, CDR2 ANQGSEA. The CDR3 contains 17 residues. V dropped 1 base and J dropped 0; count of bases not matched to a gene: 7. CDR3 coding DNA: TGCAGCGTTGAAGGCCGGGACAGGGGGAACTCTAACTATGGCTACACCTTC. Translated: CSVEGRDRGNSNYGYTF.

This chain uses TRBV2 with TRBJ1-6, with TRBD1 matching over 7 bases. V shed 8 bases, J shed 7 bases, and the junction held 8 bases outside the gene matches. This CDR3 has 14 residues. Per germline, CDR1 SNHLY and CDR2 FYNNEI. DNA for the CDR3: TGTGCCAGCGTTCGGGACAGAAGAAATTCACCCCTCCACTTT. Amino acids: CASVRDRRNSPLHF.

The rearrangement links TRBV7-2 to TRBJ1-2; 9 bases match TRBD1. The ends lost 0 bases at V and 3 bases at J; junction bases unmatched: 11. The CDR3 has 18 residues. CDR1 and CDR2 from the germline V gene are SGHTA and FQGNSA. The CDR3: CASSLARTGATSHYGYTF. The DNA for the CDR3 is TGTGCCAGCAGCTTAGCCCGGACAGGGGCCACGAGCCACTATGGCTACACCTTC.

The chain is built from TRBV11-1 and TRBJ1-5, with 10 bases aligning to TRBD1. CDR1 and CDR2 (germline): SGHAT, FQDESV (reference sequence). The junction had 7 bases not matched to a gene; V was cut back by 5 bases and J by 9 bases. CDR3 length: 14 amino acids. The CDR3 region is CASSPGRDRGPQHF. The CDR3 coding sequence is TGTGCCAGCAGCCCGGGACGGGACAGGGGGCCCCAGCATTTT.

The chain combines TRBV7-2 with TRBJ2-1; TRBD1 agrees at 8 bases. The CDR3 contains 15 residues. The trim removed 7 bases at V and 6 bases at J, leaving 11 bases unmatched. Germline V gene data show CDR1 as SGHTA and CDR2 as FQGNSA. In nucleotides, the CDR3 is TGTGCCAGCACCCCCGGACTCAGGGGGCGCAATGAGCAGTTCTTC. It encodes CASTPGLRGRNEQFF.

The V and J genes are TRBV5-1 and TRBJ1-2, with 7 bases identical to TRBD1. Germline V gives CDR1 SGHRS, CDR2 YFSETQ. This CDR3 has 14 residues. The junction had 6 bases not matched to a gene; V was cut back by 2 bases and J by 5 bases. CDR3 DNA sequence: TGCGCCAGCAGCTTTTTAGGGGGCGTGTATGGCTACACCTTC. It encodes CASSFLGGVYGYTF.

The chain links TRBV25-1 to TRBJ2-7; TRBD1 matches at 10 bases. The CDR3 extends over 15 amino acids. Losses at the gene ends were 4 bases for V and 2 bases for J; bases not matched to a gene: 5. From germline, CDR1 is MGHDK and CDR2 SYGVNS. CDR3 in DNA: TGTGCCAGCAGTGCCCTGGGACAGGGGACCTACGAGCAGTACTTC. Translated: CASSALGQGTYEQYF.

The CDR3 protein is CASRGLNEKLFF. In nucleotides, the CDR3 is TGTGCCAGCCGGGGTTTAAATGAAAAACTGTTTTTT. The gene calls are TRBV7-8 and TRBJ1-4; D remains ambiguous. This CDR3 spans 12 amino acids. V was clipped by 8 bases and J by 5 bases, with 9 bases between them. CDR1 is SGHVS and CDR2 is FQNEAQ in the germline V gene.

The V call is TRBV11-2, the J call TRBJ2-7; TRBD2 agrees at 7 bases. The CDR3 sequence is 14 residues long. The junction had 7 bases not matched to a gene; V was cut back by 6 bases and J by 2 bases. Germline values: CDR1 SGHAT, CDR2 FQNNGV. The CDR3 region has the DNA TGTGCCAGCAGGGATACGGGGGGTACCTACGAGCAGTACTTC. This codes for CASRDTGGTYEQYF.

The chain uses TRBV3-1 (or the pseudogene TRBV3-2) and TRBJ2-5, with no clear D. The CDR3 loop spans 14 amino acids. V was clipped by 3 bases and J by 2 bases, with 10 bases between them. Germline V gene lookup returns CDR1 LGHDT and CDR2 YNNKEL (reference sequence). CDR3 sequence reads: CASSQGPRQETQYF. DNA of the CDR3: TGTGCCAGCAGCCAGGGCCCTCGGCAAGAGACCCAGTACTTC.

This clone has a single count. This chain uses TRBV5-1 with TRBJ2-7; 9 bases align to TRBD2. This CDR3 is built from 16 residues. Germline trimming cut 0 bases from V and 1 base from J; bases unmatched to any gene: 5. Germline V gene sequence: CDR1 SGHRS, CDR2 YFSETQ. CDR3 sequence: CASSLVSTSGSYEQYF. The CDR3 DNA reads TGCGCCAGCAGCTTGGTGTCGACTAGCGGTTCCTACGAGCAGTACTTC.